The TCR beta chain under discussion was sequenced for a study of immune evolution from preneoplasia to lung adenocarcinoma. Overall study results and limits: Normal lung had the highest top T cell clone frequencies. Later-stage lesions appeared to have more T cells, more diversity, less clonality.

This table comes from immunoSEQ multiplex PCR, and its TCRdb copy is limited to in-frame clones, with some not included. The table shows over 3,500 clones, with around 78% occurring only once. Trimming removed 5 bases from V and 3 bases from J; junction bases left unmatched: 8. The CDR3 is 15 amino acids. CDR1 is GTSNPN and CDR2 is SVGIG in the germline V gene (reference sequence). Notes on this clone: The antigen is not known.

Resections took place in Japan or China from about 2014 to 2018. H&E slides confirmed each diagnosis, reviewed by two pathologists independently. This receptor was identified in a person aged 70 to 85 with lung adenocarcinoma. This chain connects TRBV30 to TRBJ1-5, with 9 positions matching TRBD1. Sequencing was carried out using FFPE minimally invasive lung adenocarcinoma tissue. CDR3 DNA: TGTGCCTGGGCACCGGGACAGGGCGTCAATCAGCCCCAGCATTTT. Protein sequence: CAWAPGQGVNQPQHF.